The 13 T cell receptor beta chains given below trace back to one sample, sequenced in a study of blood T cell repertoires in COVID-19. The protocol was immunoSEQ multiplex PCR, while the TCRdb copy is restricted to in-frame clones and leaves out a portion. This table has approximately 98,000 clones, approximately 70% appearing once. Sequencing was performed on peripheral blood. The source is a woman aged 40 to 50 with acute or convalescent COVID-19.

V is TRBV20-1 and J is TRBJ2-1; possible D gene TRBD1, 6 bases. The length of the CDR3 is 15 residues. CDR1 DFQATT and CDR2 SNEGSKA come from the germline V gene (reference sequence). V dropped 3 bases and J dropped 4 bases, with 16 bases sitting between them. The CDR3 region is CSASKGDLTYNEQFF. DNA of the CDR3: TGCAGTGCTAGTAAGGGGGACCTAACTTACAATGAGCAGTTCTTC.

The rearrangement uses TRBV27 and TRBJ1-2, with D possibly matching TRBD1 (5 bases). CDR1 MNHEY and CDR2 SMNVEV come from the germline V gene (reference sequence). The ends were cut back, 3 bases at V and 8 bases at J, with 16 bases in the middle. This CDR3 region has 14 residues. DNA of the CDR3: TGTGCCAGCAGTTTTAGGGGCGTGCGTGGGGGCTACACCTTC. This gives the protein CASSFRGVRGGYTF.

CDR3 residues: CSVDGKTSGGLVYNEQFF. DNA for the CDR3: TGCAGCGTTGATGGGAAGACTAGCGGGGGGCTGGTATACAATGAGCAGTTCTTC. The chain uses TRBV29-1 and TRBJ2-1; 13 bases fit TRBD2. There are 18 residues in the CDR3. Germline values: CDR1 SQVTM, CDR2 ANQGSEA. J gave up 4 bases and V 3 bases, and 12 bases lay outside the gene matches.

This chain connects TRBV5-6 to TRBJ2-5; 12 nucleotides align to TRBD2. V was pared by 0 bases and J by 1 base, with 1 base of the junction left unmatched. Germline V gives CDR1 SGHDT, CDR2 YYEEEE. CDR3 length: 16 amino acids. CDR3 sequence reads: CASSLGLAGVQETQYF. CDR3 DNA sequence: TGTGCCAGCAGCTTGGGACTAGCGGGGGTCCAAGAGACCCAGTACTTC.

This clone was seen only once. The gene calls are TRBV12-3 or TRBV12-4 and TRBJ1-1, with D perhaps matching TRBD1 (6 bases). The CDR3 is 11 residues long. The V gene lost 7 bases and the J gene lost 11 bases, with 14 bases spanning the gap. The CDR3 sequence: CASTLTGRAFF. The CDR3 nucleotides are TGTGCCAGCACCCTTACAGGGCGGGCTTTCTTT.

This rearrangement joins TRBV5-6 to TRBJ2-3; TRBD2 matches at 7 bases. CDR3 length: 18 residues. The germline gives CDR1 SGHDT, CDR2 YYEEEE. Unmatched junction bases numbered 16, after V lost 4 bases and J lost 2 bases. The CDR3: CASSPGGDLWGNTDTQYF. CDR3 nucleotide sequence: TGTGCCAGCAGCCCGGGGGGAGACTTGTGGGGGAACACAGATACGCAGTATTTT.

The chain links TRBV5-4 to TRBJ1-4; no reliable D call. Germline assignment: CDR1 SGHNT and CDR2 YYREEE (reference sequence). The CDR3 totals 14 residues. Trimming pared 1 base from V and 0 bases from J, leaving 4 bases between. The CDR3 sequence is CASSLQSTNEKLFF. The CDR3 nucleotides read TGTGCCAGCAGCTTGCAGTCAACTAATGAAAAACTGTTTTTT.

There are a few counts of this clone. The CDR3 sequence is CASSSSDSSTPHSYEQYF. As DNA, the CDR3 is TGCGCCAGCAGCTCCTCTGACAGTAGTACACCCCACTCTTACGAGCAGTACTTC. The J gene is TRBJ2-7, the V gene TRBV5-1; D may be TRBD1 (5 bases). The CDR3 runs to 18 residues. CDR1 and CDR2 from the germline V gene are SGHRS and YFSETQ. The V end was cut by 3 bases, the J end by 4 bases, with 26 bases between.

J is TRBJ1-1 and V is TRBV4-1, with D possibly being TRBD1 (5 bases). The V end was cut by 8 bases, the J end by 2 bases, with 15 bases between. The CDR3 spans 14 residues. The germline gives CDR1 MGHRA, CDR2 YSYEKL. The CDR3 coding sequence is TGCGCCAGCCGACTCGGGGGGGAAAACACTGAAGCTTTCTTT. It is translated as CASRLGGENTEAFF.

The chain links TRBV4-3 to TRBJ1-2; tentative D call: TRBD1 (5 bases). This CDR3 has 15 amino acids. Germline assignment: CDR1 LGHNA and CDR2 YSLEER. V was trimmed by 0 bases and J by 8 bases, leaving 16 bases between them. CDR3 bases: TGCGCCAGCAGCCAAGATTCCCAACCCAGGGAAGGCTACACCTTC. Its translation: CASSQDSQPREGYTF.

This clone was counted only a few times. The chain links TRBV10-2 to TRBJ2-2; D ambiguous. V was trimmed by 2 bases and J by 0 bases, leaving 10 bases between them. The CDR3 totals 16 residues. CDR1 and CDR2 from the germline V gene are WSHSY and SAAADI. The CDR3 protein is CASSEQQVPNTGELFF. Here the CDR3 DNA reads TGCGCCAGCAGTGAGCAGCAGGTCCCGAACACCGGGGAGCTGTTTTTT.

This clone is labeled as medium-sized. This sequence joins TRBV2 and TRBJ2-1, with 9 nucleotides matching TRBD2. CDR1 and CDR2 from the germline V gene are SNHLY and FYNNEI. This CDR3 region has 19 residues. CDR3 DNA: TGTGTGGCAGCATTTCGGGGTTACGGATTCGAGCGGGGGGACAATGAGCAGTTCTTC. Its translation: CVAAFRGYGFERGDNEQFF.

The chain links TRBV6-5 to TRBJ1-4; the match to TRBD1 covers 9 bases. Germline trimming cut 6 bases from V and 6 bases from J; bases unmatched to any gene: 2. The CDR3 runs to 13 residues. Germline V lookup: CDR1 MNHEY, CDR2 SVGAGI. The CDR3 loop reads CASRRQGDEKLFF. DNA of the CDR3: TGTGCCAGCAGAAGACAGGGGGATGAAAAACTGTTTTTT.